This TCR beta chain stems from a study of Ad26.COV2.S vaccination and SARS-CoV-2 variants. Across the study: Donor was one of the participants in the Ad26.COV2.S arm of the COV1001 trial.

Treatment specified: around 19 received Ad26.COV2.S at low or high dose, single or two shots; 5 received placebo; per-sample allocation not given. Day 63 after the first vaccine or placebo injection was the time point for sampling. General observations from the study: It was reported that spike-specific CD8+ and CD4+ T cell responses were substantially broad after vaccination. For non-spike TCRs, breadth in vaccine recipients resembled that in placebo recipients. In TCR breadth and depth analyses, total T cell responses may have been underestimated.

Of note for this clone: The antigen is undetermined.

CDR1 and CDR2 (germline): SEHNR, FQNEAQ (reference sequence). V lost 5 bases, J lost 4 bases, and 7 bases stayed unmatched. This CDR3 is built from 15 residues. The repertoire was sequenced with immunoSEQ multiplex PCR; TCRdb's copy has only in-frame clones and lacks some. The data hold 300,000 to 350,000 clones, with roughly 90% observed a single time. V and J are TRBV7-9 and TRBJ2-1; the match to TRBD2 covers 8 bases. The TCR sequence derives from a person aged 18 to 65 who received the Ad26.COV2.S COVID-19 vaccine or a placebo. The specimen was peripheral blood, collected in a trial of Ad26.COV2.S vaccine versus placebo. The CDR3 loop is CASSPGGGSYNEQFF. The CDR3, as DNA: TGTGCCAGCAGCCCCGGCGGGGGGTCGTACAATGAGCAGTTCTTC. The full variable domain, rest sourced from reference TRBV7-9 and TRBJ2-1, is DTGVSQNPRHKITKRGQNVTFRCDPISEHNRLYWYRQTLGQGPEFLTYFQNEAQLEKSRLLSDRFSAERPKGSFSTLEIQRTEQGDSAMYLCASSPGGGSYNEQFFGPGTRLTVL.